This T cell receptor (beta chain) came from a study of cytomegalovirus exposure and HLA in healthy donors (dated by TCRdb to the late 2010s). Looking at the study overall: According to an earlier analysis of several hundred of the donors, 200 million or so T cells yielded 90 million to 130 million unique TCR beta sequences and about 300 Gb of sequence data. Because of strong linkage in the cohort, roughly five DR-DQ haplotypes were treated as single units for association and clustering. Donor age, sex, ethnicity and CMV serostatus were collected together with the repertoire data. Among approximately 370 genotyped donors of the cohort, an average of around 220,000 unique TCR beta nucleotide sequences was sequenced per donor, of which about 18% were non-productive. Among the roughly 400 genotyped donors, approximately 77% belonged to the genetic ancestry cluster associated with self-reported Caucasian donors. In the later analysis, no new phenotypic data were used to find candidate immune exposures; instead, reliance was placed on TCR beta sequences and their occurrence across donors. Besides the first cohort of 500 to 700 subjects, a separate validation cohort made up of 120 different subjects was used. To study patterns of TCR occurrence, a later analysis re-analyzed previously published TCR beta repertoires from several hundred donors and added high-resolution HLA genotyping. Using immunosequencing, the study profiled T cell repertoires from 500 to 800 subjects and related those repertoires to cytomegalovirus serostatus. Every discovery cohort repertoire had been produced on one sequencing platform. A later genetic analysis used genome-wide SNP genotypes for about 55% of the 666 donors, treating that subset as a discovery cohort. High-throughput TCR immunosequencing, statistical association of individual TCRs with disease status, and machine learning were combined to predict cytomegalovirus infection status. The number of donors typed differed by locus, with 629-630 for A, B, C, DRB1 and DQB1, roughly 550 for DQA1, about 610 for DPA1, and around 460 for DPB1. HLA typing covered class I and class II loci at four-digit resolution. In an earlier analysis of roughly 600 of the donors, high-throughput TCR beta sequencing was used to judge whether each TCR beta V gene segment behaved as functional or pseudogenic. The study was designed to test whether signatures of past pathogen exposure could be identified by cataloging public T cell receptors. Approximately 310 gigabases of sequencing data and tens of millions of unique TCR sequences were included in an early release covering several hundred HLA-typed donors.

Regarding this clone: Its antigen is not yet known. Base-call qualities are not available, and no considerably larger clone is one nucleotide away. Other DNA sequences in the same sample also yield this CDR3.

The cohort consisted of some 730 healthy bone marrow donors. At the time of sampling, all cohort members were nominally healthy, though unrecorded immune exposures were likely present. The donor was CMV seropositive and was included in the group of some 290 seropositive cohort members. Each donor provided a peripheral blood sample, and peripheral blood mononuclear cells were used for TCR beta sequencing. The Qiagen DNeasy Blood Extraction Kit was used to extract genomic DNA from the blood cell samples. The library came from the immunoSEQ multiplex PCR assay. A mixture of 60 forward primers for TCR Vbeta segments and 13 reverse primers for TCR Jbeta segments was used in the multiplex PCR. The CDR3 region of rearranged TCR beta genes was amplified from genomic DNA by a multiplex PCR assay. The amplified TCR beta libraries were sequenced on the Illumina HiSeq System as 87-base-pair reads. Processing in the source paper ran as follows. A later analysis tallied around 80 million unique TCR beta chains across the 666 repertoires, and roughly 11 million of those chains were shared by two or more donors. To remove PCR and sequencing errors, raw reads were error-corrected and collapsed into unique sequences using a nearest-neighbor algorithm that merged closely related sequences. V, D and J gene segments were assigned by aligning CDR3 sequences to IMGT reference sequences. For a sequence to be retained, a match of at least six nucleotides was required to both a V gene segment and a J gene segment. A rearrangement counted as productive if the CDR3 had no stop codons and remained in frame with V and J, and every other rearrangement counted as non-productive. CDR3 was defined by IMGT convention, running from the second conserved V-encoded cysteine to the conserved J-encoded phenylalanine. In an earlier analysis of more than 550 of the donors, sequences lacking an unambiguous match to a single V gene segment were excluded. In an earlier analysis of several hundred of the donors, V segments were called functional above 56.7% productive rearrangements and were called segregating when the between-donor standard deviation exceeded 5%. A statistical classification framework was built for diagnosing cytomegalovirus status from the catalog of TCR beta chain sequences. V and J gene assignment, in a later analysis, came from comparing TCR nucleotide sequences with IMGT/GENE-DB human TR gene sequences. The TCRdist pipeline was used in a later analysis to assign CDR3 sequences and most-parsimonious VDJ recombination scenarios. In a later analysis, every TCR beta chain was defined by the combination of its CDR3 amino acid sequence and its V-gene family, and reads without a unique V-gene family were dropped. In a later analysis, 450 to 600 highly shared, low-generation-probability nucleotide sequences were removed to address suspected cross-contamination and a sequencing artifact. In a later analysis, a clonal expansion index was calculated for each public chain from normalized within-repertoire ranks of inferred template counts. In a later analysis, generation probabilities were computed using a VDJ recombination model fitted to out-of-frame rearrangements, and the results were checked against IGoR. Hypergeometric tests were used in a later analysis to score TCR-TCR, TCR-HLA and TCR-CMV co-occurrence, with a repertoire-size bias correction applied to the TCR pairs. A later analysis estimated false discovery rates by permuting HLA or CMV assignments 20 times. In a later analysis, co-occurring TCRs were grouped with DBSCAN, and TCRdist sequence similarity was added when clustering was performed within HLA-allele-positive subsets. For co-occurrence clustering, repertoires with fewer than 30,000 or more than 120,000 public chains were excluded, along with 4 to 6 repertoires with anomalous nucleotide sharing. As stored in TCRdb, this immuneACCESS dataset retains in-frame rearrangements with V and J assigned. A fraction of the clones does not appear; measured against another copy, unresolved V genes explain less than half of the discrepancy, and the remainder lacks a known reason. D and trimming were read from the DNA, whereas the V and J calls and clone size are those reported in that table. This sample is represented by approximately 260,000 clones; 84% of them were singletons. The top ten clones comprise 2% to 2.5% of the sample.

Results the study describes overall, beyond this receptor: Because some donors lacked HLA typing at each locus, the association tests relied only on the typed subset. A later analysis reported that several top co-occurrence clusters appeared linked to parvovirus B19, influenza, CMV and Epstein-Barr virus. The study gave a list of 150 to 200 TCR beta chains associated with cytomegalovirus. In a later genetic analysis, a missense DCLRE1C variant was associated with V-gene and J-gene trimming of TCR beta chains, and the association was replicated in an independent cohort. Compared with the approximately 710-donor mean, donors in an Asian-associated ancestry cluster had fewer N-insertions in productive TCRs, according to a later genetic analysis. Because the 87-base-pair reads could not distinguish some IMGT-functional V segments, including TRBV6-2 and TRBV6-3, those segments were excluded. In a later analysis, HLA-associated TCR beta chains were found to be more clonally expanded and to have lower generation probabilities than equally common non-associated chains. Sequencing depth was assumed to be roughly uniform across donors in the presence/absence analyses, though that assumption may not hold. In vitro tests confirmed that a few of the cytomegalovirus-associated TCR beta chains recognize cytomegalovirus antigens. According to the authors, the approach could potentially be generalized to other disease states and immunological phenotypes. Because counts were too low, seventeen rarely observed V segments, including chromosome 9 orphons, were excluded from the earlier analysis of 587 of the donors. Broadly in line with IMGT annotations, most TCR beta V segments showed up in productive rearrangements about 87% or about 30% of the time in an earlier analysis of roughly 590 of the donors. A later analysis found that TCR association rates varied across HLA loci, with DRB1 alleles showing the most associated TCRs and HLA-C alleles the fewest. Assigning TCR associations to individual alleles was difficult when HLA alleles, especially DR and DQ, strongly co-occurred. Only TCR beta chains were sequenced in this cohort, and the absence of alpha or paired-chain data limited detectable features. A later analysis found that most CMV-associated TCR beta chains appeared HLA-restricted, with HLA associations seemingly driven largely by CMV exposure. Specific HLA alleles were associated with over 15,000 TCR beta sequences at a false discovery rate of 0.05 in a later analysis. A further reported finding was that TCR beta sequences accurately predicted the HLA-A and HLA-B alleles for most subjects in the first cohort. Immune exposure information for the cohort was limited to CMV serostatus. Most TCR sequences were observed very rarely across donors, whereas some public TCRs were present in many individuals. Linkage disequilibrium might explain the correlated functional status among segregating V segments, but an unknown experimental factor could not be excluded. The sequencing pipeline was judged likely to have produced a cluster of highly shared sequence variants as a technical artifact. Cytomegalovirus status was reported to be diagnosed by the classifier with high specificity and sensitivity in both the original and validation cohorts.

The CDR3 runs 13 amino acids, cysteine and phenylalanine included. CDR3 DNA only is kept here, 39 bases in frame from base 1. The CDR1 and CDR2 encoded by the germline V gene are SGDLS and YYNGEE. V is cut by 0 bases and J by 5 bases, and the space between the germline ends is 9 bases. The specimen was PBMCs. The sequence was obtained from a woman aged 40 to 55 in good health and CMV-seropositive. Recombination linked TRBV9 to TRBJ2-7, with TRBD2 tentatively as D gene (6 bases match). At the DNA level, the sequence is TGTGCCAGCAGCGTAGGAGGGGAGGACGAGCAGTACTTC. It is translated as CASSVGGEDEQYF. Reference TRBV9 and TRBJ2-7 genes cover what lies past the CDR3, so the full variable domain is DSGVTQTPKHLITATGQRVTLRCSPRSGDLSVYWYQQSLDQGLQFLIQYYNGEERAKGNILERFSAQQFPDLHSELNLSSLELGDSALYFCASSVGGEDEQYFGPGTRLTVT.